One and the same sample provided the 26 T cell receptor beta chains below, sequenced in a study of cytomegalovirus exposure and HLA in healthy donors. Amplification used 60 Vbeta primers and 13 Jbeta primers. Generated by immunoSEQ multiplex PCR, the TCRdb table keeps only in-frame clones and is missing some. Of about 140,000 clones listed, 65% to 80% are singletons. Sample: PBMCs. The receptors stem from a human donor in good health.

This clone was recorded a few times. Here the CDR3 DNA reads TGCGCCAGCAGCCAAGACCAAGATACGCAGTATTTT. Amino acid sequence: CASSQDQDTQYF. J is TRBJ2-3 and V is TRBV4-1; D call uncertain. Deletions cut 0 bases from V and 5 bases from J, with 3 bases between. This CDR3 is built from 12 residues. Germline loops: CDR1 MGHRA, CDR2 YSYEKL.

The V and J genes are TRBV11-2 and TRBJ2-4, with 9 bases fitting TRBD1. This CDR3 contains 16 residues. The germline gives CDR1 SGHAT, CDR2 FQNNGV. Losses at the gene ends were 1 base for V and 9 bases for J; bases not matched to a gene: 10. The CDR3 sequence is CASSLVAGDRVGIQYF. CDR3 in DNA: TGTGCCAGCAGCTTAGTAGCCGGGGACAGGGTAGGCATTCAGTACTTC.

DNA for the CDR3: TGCGCCAGCAGCCCCAACGGGGGGACTGCCTACGAGCAGTACTTC. Translating gives CASSPNGGTAYEQYF. V gene TRBV5-1 combines with J gene TRBJ2-7; 7 nucleotides align to TRBD2. The V gene end was trimmed by 4 bases and the J gene end by 2 bases; junction bases not matched to a gene: 9. This CDR3 is 15 amino acids long. The germline V gene has CDR1 SGHRS and CDR2 YFSETQ.

The rearrangement joins TRBV9 to TRBJ2-7, with D perhaps matching TRBD1 (6 bases). Germline V gene data show CDR1 as SGDLS and CDR2 as YYNGEE. Trimming left V 0 bases short and J 3 bases short, with 10 bases between. This CDR3 is built from 14 residues. The CDR3 DNA reads TGTGCCAGCAGCGTAGAGGACAGATACTACGAGCAGTACTTC. Its protein product is CASSVEDRYYEQYF.

The rearrangement joins TRBV5-1 to TRBJ2-5; no definite D call. The closer fit of TRBJ2-7 to the DNA end suggests the J call may be wrong. From germline, CDR1 is SGHRS and CDR2 YFSETQ. The CDR3 covers 12 residues. This chain's CDR3 is CASSPESLEQYF. CDR3 DNA: TGCGCCAGCAGCCCTGAAAGCCTCGAGCAGTACTTC.

The gene calls are TRBV19 and TRBJ2-3; the D is unclear. Trimming took 3 bases from V and 2 from J, leaving 9 bases between them. The CDR3 is 14 residues long. Germline CDR1 is LNHDA and CDR2 is SQIVND (reference sequence). The CDR3 DNA reads as TGTGCCAGTAGTATTCGAGTATACACAGATACGCAGTATTTT. This codes for CASSIRVYTDTQYF.

The genes are TRBV7-3 and TRBJ2-3, with D perhaps TRBD2 (6 bases). The length of the CDR3 is 11 residues. V lost 3 bases to trimming and J lost 9 bases, with 7 bases between them. CDR1 SGHTA and CDR2 FQGTGA come from the germline V gene. Here the CDR3 DNA reads TGTGCCAGCAGCTTGGGAGGAACGCAGTATTTT. The encoded protein is CASSLGGTQYF. The entire variable domain, with the rest obtained from reference TRBV7-3 and TRBJ2-3, is as follows: GAGVSQTPSNKVTEKGKYVELRCDPISGHTALYWYRQSLGQGPEFLIYFQGTGAADDSGLPNDRFFAVRPEGSVSTLKIQRTERGDSAVYLCASSLGGTQYFGPGTRLTVL.

The chain has TRBV19 and TRBJ1-4; the D gene is possibly TRBD1 (6 bases). Germline V gene lookup returns CDR1 LNHDA and CDR2 SQIVND (reference sequence). CDR3 size: 15 residues. V shed 5 bases and J shed 6 bases, with 16 bases lying between them. CDR3 loop: CASSAPGGSYEKLFF. The CDR3 bases are TGTGCCAGTAGTGCCCCGGGGGGCTCGTATGAAAAACTGTTTTTT.

This CDR3 is CASSLASGGGTEKLFF. As DNA, the CDR3 is TGCGCCAGCAGCTTGGCTTCTGGAGGGGGCACTGAAAAACTGTTTTTT. This chain joins TRBV5-1 and TRBJ1-4, with 7 nucleotides matching TRBD1. The ends lost 0 bases at V and 7 bases at J; junction bases unmatched: 9. This CDR3 spans 16 amino acids. Germline-derived CDR1 and CDR2 are SGHRS and YFSETQ. The full variable domain, rest sourced from reference TRBV5-1 and TRBJ1-4, is KAGVTQTPRYLIKTRGQQVTLSCSPISGHRSVSWYQQTPGQGLQFLFEYFSETQRNKGNFPGRFSGRQFSNSRSEMNVSTLELGDSALYLCASSLASGGGTEKLFFGSGTQLSVL.

This clone was recorded only once. The chain employs TRBV7-2 and TRBJ2-1; 10 bases agree with TRBD1. CDR1 is SGHTA and CDR2 is FQGNSA in the germline V gene. The V segment lost 2 bases and the J segment 9 bases; nucleotides outside the gene matches: 7. The CDR3 has 15 amino acids. The CDR3 sequence: CASSLQDRGIFEQFF. In DNA form, the CDR3 reads TGTGCCAGCAGCTTACAGGACAGGGGGATCTTTGAGCAGTTCTTC.

The CDR3 sequence is CASSLQPALLRGEKLFF. CDR3 in DNA: TGTGCCAGCAGCTTACAACCCGCGCTCCTCCGGGGGGAAAAACTGTTTTTT. This chain connects TRBV11-2 to TRBJ1-4; possibly TRBD1 for D (5 bases). Trimming took off 2 bases at V and 8 bases at J, with 21 bases between the two ends. Germline V lookup: CDR1 SGHAT, CDR2 FQNNGV. This CDR3 region has 17 residues.

The chain links TRBV7-9 to TRBJ2-5, with a possible D match to TRBD1 (6 bases). CDR3 size: 14 residues. Trimming took off 4 bases at V and 3 bases at J, with 12 bases between the two ends. Germline CDR1 and CDR2: SEHNR and FQNEAQ (reference sequence). The CDR3 sequence is CASSSQTGKETQYF. CDR3 DNA sequence: TGTGCCAGCAGCTCGCAAACAGGGAAAGAGACCCAGTACTTC.

This sequence joins TRBV27 and TRBJ2-2; D call uncertain. The CDR3 extends over 11 amino acids. Trimming pared 6 bases from V and 5 bases from J, leaving 4 bases between. Germline V gives CDR1 MNHEY, CDR2 SMNVEV (reference sequence). The CDR3 sequence is CASSLTGELFF. As DNA, the CDR3 is TGTGCCAGCAGCCTTACCGGGGAGCTGTTTTTT.

The V gene is TRBV6-1, the J gene TRBJ2-1, with D possibly TRBD1 on 6 matching bases. Germline V gives CDR1 MNHNS, CDR2 SASEGT. The CDR3 runs 13 residues. The V end lost 3 bases, the J end lost 3 bases, and 6 bases lay between the germline ends. CDR3 DNA sequence: TGTGCCAGCAGTGACAGGGGCTACAATGAGCAGTTCTTC. Protein: CASSDRGYNEQFF.

The chain employs TRBV6-1 and TRBJ2-2; maybe TRBD1 (6 bases). With 8 bases removed from V and 4 bases from J, the gap between germline ends came to 17 bases. The CDR3 runs to 15 residues. Per germline, CDR1 MNHNS and CDR2 SASEGT. CDR3: CASSLGTPFTGELFF. In DNA form, the CDR3 reads TGTGCCAGCTCCCTCGGGACACCCTTCACCGGGGAGCTGTTTTTT.

This chain joins TRBV4-1 and TRBJ1-5; tentative D call: TRBD1 (5 bases). The CDR3 contains 13 residues. Germline-derived CDR1 and CDR2 are MGHRA and YSYEKL. V dropped 0 bases and J dropped 7 bases, with 7 bases sitting between them. The CDR3, as DNA: TGCGCCAGCAGCCAAGAAAGGGGCCAGCCCCAGCATTTT. Translation gives CASSQERGQPQHF.

In its sample, this clone was seen a few times. This chain uses TRBV7-3 with TRBJ2-7; 8 bases map to TRBD1. The CDR3 sequence is 14 residues long. Losses at the gene ends were 4 bases for V and 3 bases for J; bases not matched to a gene: 5. Germline V gives CDR1 SGHTA, CDR2 FQGTGA. In DNA form, the CDR3 reads TGTGCCAGCAGCTCGAACGGACAGGGCTACGAGCAGTACTTC. It is translated as CASSSNGQGYEQYF.

This clone has just one count. This chain joins TRBV7-2 and TRBJ2-5; the D gene is possibly TRBD2 (5 bases). Germline V gives CDR1 SGHTA, CDR2 FQGNSA. V lost 7 bases and J 6 bases, leaving 9 bases between the germline ends. The CDR3 is made up of 11 amino acids. CDR3 in DNA: TGTGCCAGCACGGAGGTGAAGACCCAGTACTTC. It specifies CASTEVKTQYF.

The chain couples TRBV7-6 to TRBJ2-7, with a possible D match to TRBD1 (6 bases). Trimming left V 1 base short and J 5 bases short, with 15 bases between. CDR1 and CDR2 from the germline V gene are SGHVS and FNYEAQ. The CDR3 runs 15 residues. This CDR3 reads CASSLGTGTSHEQYF. DNA for the CDR3: TGTGCCAGCAGCTTAGGAACAGGGACCTCTCACGAGCAGTACTTC.

This CDR3 is CASGRLAGGEAQYF. The CDR3 bases are TGTGCCAGCGGGAGACTAGCGGGAGGGGAGGCCCAGTACTTC. V gene TRBV2 combines with J gene TRBJ2-5; 14 bases are a match to TRBD2. The CDR3 runs 14 residues. The junction had 8 bases not matched to a gene; V was cut back by 8 bases and J by 9 bases. Per germline, CDR1 SNHLY and CDR2 FYNNEI.

V gene TRBV28 combines with J gene TRBJ1-5; the D is unclear. The germline V gene has CDR1 MDHEN and CDR2 SYDVKM. V was trimmed by 11 bases and J by 3 bases, leaving 20 bases between them. This CDR3 contains 15 residues. The CDR3 bases are TGTGCCGCTGGACCAGGCGGGTGGGACAATCAGCCCCAGCATTTT. This translates into CAAGPGGWDNQPQHF.

The CDR3 DNA sequence: TGTGCCAGCCTTGGGGAGGGGGTTGATGGCTACACCTTC. This gives the protein CASLGEGVDGYTF. This chain uses TRBV28 with TRBJ1-2; tentatively, D is TRBD1 (6 bases). The V gene lost 8 bases and the J gene lost 6 bases, with 16 bases spanning the gap. This CDR3 has 13 residues. Germline V gives CDR1 MDHEN, CDR2 SYDVKM.

The chain recombines TRBV7-9 with TRBJ2-7; 9 bases line up with TRBD1. V shed 5 bases and J 4 bases; nucleotides not matched to a gene: 12. CDR1 and CDR2 from the germline V gene are SEHNR and FQNEAQ (reference sequence). This CDR3 has 16 residues. The CDR3 coding sequence is TGTGCCAGCAGCGTCCTCCCGGGACAGGGTAATTACGAGCAGTACTTC. This translates into CASSVLPGQGNYEQYF.

V is TRBV2 and J is TRBJ1-1; TRBD1 is a possible D gene (6 bases). From germline, CDR1 is SNHLY and CDR2 FYNNEI. The CDR3 runs 14 residues. Trimming took 5 bases from V and 5 from J, leaving 15 bases between them. CDR3 region: CASSTEQGATEAFF. The CDR3 DNA is TGTGCCAGCAGTACGGAACAGGGAGCGACTGAAGCTTTCTTT. The full variable domain, with the rest looked up from reference TRBV2 and TRBJ1-1, is EPEVTQTPSHQVTQMGQEVILRCVPISNHLYFYWYRQILGQKVEFLVSFYNNEISEKSEIFDDQFSVERPDGSNFTLKIRSTKLEDSAMYFCASSTEQGATEAFFGQGTRLTVV.

About this clone: Other DNA sequences in the sample encode the same CDR3. V usage is TRBV11-2 and J usage is TRBJ1-5, with a possible D match to TRBD1 (6 bases). V was pared by 2 bases and J by 6 bases, with 8 bases between. Germline V gives CDR1 SGHAT, CDR2 FQNNGV. The CDR3 loop spans 13 amino acids. Here the CDR3 DNA reads TGTGCCAGCAGCTTAAGGGGGGGTCAGCCCCAGCATTTT. Translating gives CASSLRGGQPQHF.

The chain employs TRBV29-1 and TRBJ2-7; 10 nucleotides line up with TRBD2. The V segment lost 4 bases and the J segment 1 base; nucleotides outside the gene matches: 1. The CDR3 has 13 residues. Germline V CDR1 and CDR2: SQVTM, ANQGSEA. The CDR3 sequence is CSVGLAGSYEQYF. DNA for the CDR3: TGCAGCGTTGGACTAGCGGGTTCCTACGAGCAGTACTTC.